These 17 T cell receptor beta chains were all obtained from the same sample, sequenced in a study of blood T cell repertoires in COVID-19. Method: immunoSEQ multiplex PCR; TCRdb's copy keeps in-frame clones and lacks some. This sample yields about 100,000 clones, of which about 90% are seen a single time; 4.2% belongs to the top ten. Sequenced: peripheral blood. The origin of the receptors is a human donor with COVID-19, enrolled during active disease. The donor label of this sample is uncertain.

The V gene is TRBV18, the J gene TRBJ1-4; a weak D match, TRBD1 (5 bases). Trimming took 3 bases from V and 8 from J, leaving 13 bases between them. The germline V gene has CDR1 KGHSH and CDR2 LQKENI. The CDR3 loop spans 14 amino acids. The CDR3 is CASSPGQGREKLFF. CDR3 nucleotides: TGTGCCAGCTCACCGGGGCAGGGAAGGGAAAAACTGTTTTTT.

V and J are TRBV5-1 and TRBJ1-4; tentative D call: TRBD1 (6 bases). CDR3 length equals 15 residues. Germline-derived CDR1 and CDR2 are SGHRS and YFSETQ. Deletions cut 4 bases from V and 10 bases from J, with 20 bases between. CDR3 loop: CASSPTGTPRGKLFF. The CDR3 DNA reads as TGCGCCAGCAGCCCGACCGGGACACCCCGGGGAAAACTGTTTTTT.

CDR3 sequence (DNA): TGCGCCAGCAGCTTGGTCGCAGGGGAGGGTCAGCCCCAGCATTTT. This gives the protein CASSLVAGEGQPQHF. This rearrangement joins TRBV5-1 to TRBJ1-5; possibly TRBD1 for D (6 bases). The V gene's germline CDR1 is SGHRS and CDR2 YFSETQ. This CDR3 spans 15 amino acids. Trimming pared 0 bases from V and 6 bases from J, leaving 13 bases between.

This clone was counted once. The CDR3 nucleotides read TGCGCCAGCAGCTTCCTGGACAGGGAGGTTAGTGGCTACACCTTC. This gives the protein CASSFLDREVSGYTF. This chain uses TRBV5-1 with TRBJ1-2, with TRBD1 identical over 8 bases. Germline V gene data show CDR1 as SGHRS and CDR2 as YFSETQ. V was pared by 2 bases and J by 7 bases, with 10 bases of the junction left unmatched. The CDR3 is 15 amino acids.

V is TRBV20-1 and J is TRBJ1-2; D not certain. The germline V gene has CDR1 DFQATT and CDR2 SNEGSKA (reference sequence). The length of the CDR3 is 11 residues. Trimming shortened V by 6 bases and J by 4 bases, and 9 bases separated the two germline ends. This CDR3 is CSAQTAYGYTF. In DNA form, the CDR3 reads TGCAGTGCACAGACGGCCTATGGCTACACCTTC.

CDR3 nucleotides: TGTGCCAGCAGCTTATTTGAGGGGGCAGGGGAGCAGTTCTTC. This translates into CASSLFEGAGEQFF. The J gene is TRBJ2-1, the V gene TRBV11-2; 7 positions agree with TRBD1. This CDR3 has 14 amino acids. V was clipped by 2 bases and J by 10 bases; unmatched bases: 8. CDR1 and CDR2 from the germline V gene are SGHAT and FQNNGV. Looking up the rest from reference TRBV11-2 and TRBJ2-1 gives the full variable domain: EAGVAQSPRYKIIEKRQSVAFWCNPISGHATLYWYQQILGQGPKLLIQFQNNGVVDDSQLPKDRFSAERLKGVDSTLKIQPAKLEDSAVYLCASSLFEGAGEQFFGPGTRLTVL.

The V gene is TRBV5-1, the J gene TRBJ2-5; 7 positions match TRBD1. V shed 4 bases and J 5 bases; nucleotides not matched to a gene: 5. Germline lookup yields CDR1 SGHRS and CDR2 YFSETQ. The CDR3 runs to 13 residues. CDR3 amino acids: CASSPDRRETQYF. The CDR3 nucleotides read TGCGCCAGCAGCCCGGACAGGCGGGAGACCCAGTACTTC.

V usage is TRBV6-1 and J usage is TRBJ1-1; 7 bases map to TRBD1. The junction had 3 bases not matched to a gene; V was cut back by 2 bases and J by 0 bases. The CDR3 is 15 residues long. Germline CDR1 reads MNHNS; CDR2 reads SASEGT. The CDR3 reads CASSELQGMNTEAFF. As DNA, the CDR3 is TGTGCCAGCAGTGAATTACAGGGGATGAACACTGAAGCTTTCTTT.

The rearrangement joins TRBV11-3 to TRBJ1-5, with 7 bases fitting TRBD1. V lost 3 bases and J lost 5; bases outside the gene matches: 1. Germline assignment: CDR1 SGHNT and CDR2 YENEEA. CDR3 size: 13 residues. In DNA form, the CDR3 reads TGTGCCAGCAGCTTCGACAGGGATCAGCCCCAGCATTTT. Translated: CASSFDRDQPQHF. The complete variable domain, with remaining parts taken from reference TRBV11-3 and TRBJ1-5, reads EAGVVQSPRYKIIEKKQPVAFWCNPISGHNTLYWYLQNLGQGPELLIRYENEEAVDDSQLPKDRFSAERLKGVDSTLKIQPAELGDSAVYLCASSFDRDQPQHFGDGTRLSIL.

V is TRBV18 and J is TRBJ2-5; D perhaps matches TRBD1 (5 bases). Between the trimmed V and J ends, which lost 3 bases and 2 bases, there was a span of 10 bases. Germline lookup yields CDR1 KGHSH and CDR2 LQKENI. The CDR3 is 14 residues long. CDR3 sequence: CASSPGASQETQYF. CDR3 bases: TGTGCCAGCTCACCTGGGGCGTCGCAAGAGACCCAGTACTTC.

This chain joins TRBV3-1 (or the pseudogene TRBV3-2) and TRBJ2-7, with 10 positions matching TRBD2. With 4 bases clipped from V and 3 bases from J, the junction kept 6 bases outside the gene matches. CDR1 and CDR2 (germline): LGHDT, YNNKEL (reference sequence). This CDR3 has 15 residues. The CDR3 region is CASSLSGLARYEQYF. DNA for the CDR3: TGTGCCAGCAGCCTTTCGGGACTAGCGCGCTACGAGCAGTACTTC.

The chain combines TRBV11-3 with TRBJ2-1; TRBD2 agrees at 7 bases. V lost 0 bases and J lost 8; bases outside the gene matches: 13. Per the germline V gene, CDR1 is SGHNT and CDR2 is YENEEA. The CDR3 runs to 17 residues. CDR3 sequence reads: CASSLESGIAGVHEQFF. The CDR3 DNA reads as TGTGCCAGCAGCTTAGAGTCAGGAATAGCGGGCGTCCATGAGCAGTTCTTC.

The CDR3 DNA reads as TGTGCCTGGAGTGCATCAGGGGGCCTCTACAATGAGCAGTTCTTC. Its protein is CAWSASGGLYNEQFF. This chain links TRBV30 with TRBJ2-1; 8 positions agree with TRBD1. The CDR3 is 15 residues long. CDR1 and CDR2 (germline): GTSNPN, SVGIG (reference sequence). Trimming took 1 base from V and 3 from J; bases not matched to a gene: 5.

The chain uses TRBV10-3 and TRBJ2-2, with D possibly TRBD1 on 6 matching bases. Deletions cut 4 bases from V and 1 base from J, with 7 bases between. This CDR3 comprises 14 residues. Germline V CDR1 and CDR2: ENHRY, SYGVKD. The CDR3 bases are TGTGCCATCAGTGTGGACAGGAACACCGGGGAGCTGTTTTTT. Its protein is CAISVDRNTGELFF.

This clone showed up just once. The gene calls are TRBV5-1 and TRBJ1-4, with a possible D match to TRBD1 (5 bases). The germline V gene encodes CDR1 SGHRS and CDR2 YFSETQ. V lost 5 bases to trimming and J lost 7 bases, with 15 bases between them. The CDR3 has 14 residues. The CDR3 spells CASRGGELGEKLFF. CDR3 sequence (DNA): TGCGCCAGCAGGGGGGGGGAATTGGGTGAAAAACTGTTTTTT.

The J gene is TRBJ2-7, the V gene TRBV2; 8 nucleotides match TRBD2. The trim removed 6 bases at V and 4 bases at J, leaving 11 bases unmatched. This CDR3 has 15 residues. CDR1 SNHLY and CDR2 FYNNEI come from the germline V gene. The CDR3 loop reads CASRATGGASYEQYF. The CDR3 DNA is TGTGCCAGCAGGGCGACCGGGGGGGCATCATACGAGCAGTACTTC.

The table lists this clone with a count of one. The rearrangement links TRBV5-5 to TRBJ2-1; 11 positions agree with TRBD1. This CDR3 is 16 amino acids long. Germline V gene data show CDR1 as SGHKS and CDR2 as YYEKEE (reference sequence). V was pared by 0 bases and J by 4 bases, with 3 bases of the junction left unmatched. The CDR3: CASSLAGQGAYNEQFF. Here the CDR3 DNA reads TGTGCCAGCAGCTTGGCCGGACAGGGGGCTTACAATGAGCAGTTCTTC.